The 3 T cell receptor beta chains in this list originate from one sample, sequenced in a study of cytotoxic CD8 clonotypes in ibrutinib-treated CLL. Measured with immunoSEQ multiplex PCR; TCRdb has only the in-frame clones, and not every one. The sample has approximately 320,000 clones; 60% to 80% are singletons. Sequencing was performed on PBMCs, taken after 36 months of ibrutinib treatment. These receptors originate from a human donor with chronic lymphocytic leukemia.

The rearrangement links TRBV19 to TRBJ2-2, with D possibly matching TRBD1 (6 bases). V lost 6 bases and J 7 bases, leaving 15 bases between the germline ends. Germline loops: CDR1 LNHDA, CDR2 SQIVND (reference sequence). The length of the CDR3 is 14 residues. The chain's CDR3 is CASRAHDRIGELFF. The CDR3 nucleotides read TGTGCCAGTAGAGCCCATGACAGGATCGGGGAGCTGTTTTTT. Full variable domain (remainder filled in from reference TRBV19 and TRBJ2-2): DGGITQSPKYLFRKEGQNVTLSCEQNLNHDAMYWYRQDPGQGLRLIYYSQIVNDFQKGDIAEGYSVSREKKESFPLTVTSAQKNPTAFYLCASRAHDRIGELFFGEGSRLTVL.

Details on this clone: A much larger clone differs from this one at a single base, so this may be a read error. The rearrangement links TRBV15 to TRBJ2-5; D gene unclear. CDR1 is LNHNV and CDR2 is YYDKDF in the germline V gene (reference sequence). Trimming took off 0 bases at V and 5 bases at J, with 1 base between the two ends. This CDR3 spans 11 amino acids. Here the CDR3 DNA reads TGTGCCACCAGCAGAGATGAGACCCAGTACTTC. Protein sequence: CATSRDETQYF.

The chain employs TRBV7-8 and TRBJ2-5; 9 positions match TRBD1. From germline, CDR1 is SGHVS and CDR2 FQNEAQ. The CDR3 has 16 amino acids. With V trimmed by 2 bases and J by 5 bases, 9 bases remained unmatched. CDR3 nucleotide sequence: TGTGCCAGCAGCTTATATGGGACAGGGCCGGTTGAGACCCAGTACTTC. It is translated as CASSLYGTGPVETQYF.